The sample holds a few counts of the clone carrying this T cell receptor (beta chain). Its specificity is not known. This sample is part of a study of radiotherapy plus CTLA-4 blockade in lung cancer. Treatment of patients with chemo-refractory metastatic non-small-cell lung cancer consisted of focal radiation plus CTLA-4 blockade with ipilimumab. Sequencing used immunoSEQ multiplex PCR; TCRdb keeps in-frame clones, though not all of them. Of about 43,000 clones in the sample, roughly 64% were seen once. The study, taken as a whole, reports: Tumor-origin TCR clones grew in blood after radiotherapy plus ipilimumab. Early blood T cell clone dynamics, with interferon-beta, were reported to best predict response.

This CDR3 comprises 12 residues. Germline V gene data show CDR1 as SGHTS and CDR2 as YDEGEE. V was clipped by 5 bases and J by 8 bases; unmatched bases: 4. This material consisted of peripheral blood, taken from a patient treated with radiotherapy plus ipilimumab. The receptor's source is a human donor with non-small cell lung cancer who had a partial response to radiotherapy plus ipilimumab. The chain recombines TRBV5-8 with TRBJ2-4; 7 bases align to TRBD1. CDR3 region: CASRRQGYIQYF. The CDR3 bases are TGTGCCAGCAGAAGACAGGGTTACATTCAGTACTTC.